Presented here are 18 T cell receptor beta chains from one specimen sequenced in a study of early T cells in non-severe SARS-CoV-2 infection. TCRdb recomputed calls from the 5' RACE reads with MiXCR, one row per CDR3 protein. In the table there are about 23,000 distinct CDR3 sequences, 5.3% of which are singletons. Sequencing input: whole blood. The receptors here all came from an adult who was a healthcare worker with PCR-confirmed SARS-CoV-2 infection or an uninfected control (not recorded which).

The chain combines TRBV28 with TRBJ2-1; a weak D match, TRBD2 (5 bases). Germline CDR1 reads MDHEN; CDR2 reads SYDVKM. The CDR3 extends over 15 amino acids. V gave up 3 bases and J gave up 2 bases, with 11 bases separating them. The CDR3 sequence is CASSFESGAYNEQFF. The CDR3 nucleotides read TGTGCCAGCAGTTTCGAGTCCGGGGCCTACAATGAGCAGTTCTTC. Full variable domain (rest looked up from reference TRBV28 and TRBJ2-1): DVKVTQSSRYLVKRTGEKVFLECVQDMDHENMFWYRQDPGLGLRLIYFSYDVKMKEKGDIPEGYSVSREKKERFSLILESASTNQTSMYLCASSFESGAYNEQFFGPGTRLTVL.

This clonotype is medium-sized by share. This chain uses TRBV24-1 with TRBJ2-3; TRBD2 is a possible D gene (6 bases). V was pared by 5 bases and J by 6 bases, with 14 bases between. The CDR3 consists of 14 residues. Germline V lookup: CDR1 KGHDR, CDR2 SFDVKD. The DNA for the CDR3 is TGTGCCACCAGTGCTGGAGGGAGCATGGATACGCAGTATTTT. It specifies CATSAGGSMDTQYF.

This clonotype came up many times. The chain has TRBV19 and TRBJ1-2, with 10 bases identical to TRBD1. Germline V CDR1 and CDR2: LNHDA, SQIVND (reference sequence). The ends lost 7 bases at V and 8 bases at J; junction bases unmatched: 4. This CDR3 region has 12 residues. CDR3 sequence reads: CASNDRGRGYTF. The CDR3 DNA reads TGTGCCAGTAATGACAGGGGGCGAGGCTACACCTTC.

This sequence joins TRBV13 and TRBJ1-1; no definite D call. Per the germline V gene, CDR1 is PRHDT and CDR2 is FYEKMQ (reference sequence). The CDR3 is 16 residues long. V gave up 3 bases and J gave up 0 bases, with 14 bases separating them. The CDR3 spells CASSLWGAFVNTEAFF. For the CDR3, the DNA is TGTGCCAGCAGCTTGTGGGGAGCGTTCGTGAACACTGAAGCTTTCTTT.

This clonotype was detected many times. CDR3 coding DNA: TGTGCCAGCAGCGGACTGACAGGGTCGAACACTGAAGCTTTCTTT. Its protein product is CASSGLTGSNTEAFF. The chain couples TRBV7-9 to TRBJ1-1, with 7 bases identical to TRBD1. With 5 bases clipped from V and 1 base from J, the junction kept 7 bases outside the gene matches. The CDR3 is 15 amino acids. Germline CDR1 SEHNR, CDR2 FQNEAQ (reference sequence).

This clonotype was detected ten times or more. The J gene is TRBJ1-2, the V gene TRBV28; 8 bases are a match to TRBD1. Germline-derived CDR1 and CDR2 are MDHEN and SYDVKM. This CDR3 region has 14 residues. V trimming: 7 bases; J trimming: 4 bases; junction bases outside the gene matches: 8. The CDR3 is CASTEQGDRYGYTF. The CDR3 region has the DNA TGTGCCAGCACCGAACAGGGGGATCGCTATGGCTACACCTTC.

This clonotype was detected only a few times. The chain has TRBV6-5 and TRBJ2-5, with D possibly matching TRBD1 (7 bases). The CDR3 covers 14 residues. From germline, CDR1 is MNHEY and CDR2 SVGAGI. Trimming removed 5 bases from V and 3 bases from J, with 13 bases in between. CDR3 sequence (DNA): TGTGCCAGCAGTCCTACAGGGGAGGAAGAGACCCAGTACTTC. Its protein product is CASSPTGEEETQYF.

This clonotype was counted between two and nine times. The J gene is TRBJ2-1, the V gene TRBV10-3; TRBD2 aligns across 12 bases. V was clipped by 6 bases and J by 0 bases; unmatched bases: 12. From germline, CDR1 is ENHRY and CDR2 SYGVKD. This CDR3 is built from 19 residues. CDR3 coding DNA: TGTGCCATCAGGGCCGGGACTAGCGGGCTCCTGAGCTCCTACAATGAGCAGTTCTTC. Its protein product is CAIRAGTSGLLSSYNEQFF.

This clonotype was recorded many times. The CDR3 protein is CSATRLAIINTDTQYF. The CDR3 DNA reads as TGCAGTGCGACCCGACTAGCGATAATAAACACAGATACGCAGTATTTT. The J gene is TRBJ2-3, the V gene TRBV20-1, with TRBD2 identical over 8 bases. This CDR3 has 16 amino acids. Trimming cost V 6 bases and J 2 bases; bases outside gene matches: 13. Germline V CDR1 and CDR2: DFQATT, SNEGSKA (reference sequence).

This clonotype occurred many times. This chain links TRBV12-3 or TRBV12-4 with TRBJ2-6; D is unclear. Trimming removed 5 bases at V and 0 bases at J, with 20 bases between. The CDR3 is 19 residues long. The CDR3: CASSPEPSRLISGANVLTF. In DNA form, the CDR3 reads TGTGCCAGCAGTCCCGAACCTTCTAGACTTATCTCTGGGGCCAACGTCCTGACTTTC.

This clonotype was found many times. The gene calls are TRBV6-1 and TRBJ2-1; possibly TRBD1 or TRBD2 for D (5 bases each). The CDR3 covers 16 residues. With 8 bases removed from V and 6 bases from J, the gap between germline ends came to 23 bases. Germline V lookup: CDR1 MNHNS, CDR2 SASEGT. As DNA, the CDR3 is TGTGCCAGCCGGAAAACGAGTGGGACCCTTGGCAATGAGCAGTTCTTC. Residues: CASRKTSGTLGNEQFF.

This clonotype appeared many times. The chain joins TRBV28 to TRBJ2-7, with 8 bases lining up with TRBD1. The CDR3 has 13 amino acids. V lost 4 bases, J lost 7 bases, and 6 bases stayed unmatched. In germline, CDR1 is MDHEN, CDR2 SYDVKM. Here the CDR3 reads CASSSDWDREQYV. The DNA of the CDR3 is TGTGCCAGCAGTTCAGACTGGGACAGGGAGCAGTACGTC.

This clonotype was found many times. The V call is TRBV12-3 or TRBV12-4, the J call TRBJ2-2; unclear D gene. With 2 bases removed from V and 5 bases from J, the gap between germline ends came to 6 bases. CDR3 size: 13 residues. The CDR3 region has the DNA TGTGCCAGCAGTTTACAAGCAACCGGGGAGCTGTTTTTT. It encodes CASSLQATGELFF.

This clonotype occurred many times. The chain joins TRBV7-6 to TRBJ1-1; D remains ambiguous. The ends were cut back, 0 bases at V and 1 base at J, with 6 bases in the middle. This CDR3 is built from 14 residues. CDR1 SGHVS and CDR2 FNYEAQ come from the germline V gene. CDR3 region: CASSLAGRNTEAFF. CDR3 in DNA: TGTGCCAGCAGCTTAGCAGGGCGGAACACTGAAGCTTTCTTT.

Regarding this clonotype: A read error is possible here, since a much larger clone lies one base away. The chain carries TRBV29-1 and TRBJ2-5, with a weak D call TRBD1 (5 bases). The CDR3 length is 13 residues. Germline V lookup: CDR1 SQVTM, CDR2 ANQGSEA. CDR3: CSVMTVYQETLYF. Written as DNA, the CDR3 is TGCAGCGTTATGACAGTGTACCAAGAGACCCTGTACTTC.

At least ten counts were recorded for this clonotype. CDR3 loop: CASSRQTSGDYNEQFF. For the CDR3, the DNA is TGCGCCAGCAGCCGACAGACTAGCGGGGACTACAATGAGCAGTTCTTC. The chain uses TRBV4-3 and TRBJ2-1; 11 bases agree with TRBD2. V lost 4 bases to trimming and J lost 3 bases; unmatched junction nucleotides: 5. The CDR3 loop spans 16 amino acids. Looked up from germline, CDR1 is LGHNA and CDR2 is YSLEER.

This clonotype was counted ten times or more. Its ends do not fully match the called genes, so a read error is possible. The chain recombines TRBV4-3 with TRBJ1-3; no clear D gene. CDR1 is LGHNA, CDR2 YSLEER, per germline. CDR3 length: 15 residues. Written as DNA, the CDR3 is TGCGCCAGCAGTCAAGAGACGGGTACTGGAAACACCATATATTTT. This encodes CASSQETGTGNTIYF.

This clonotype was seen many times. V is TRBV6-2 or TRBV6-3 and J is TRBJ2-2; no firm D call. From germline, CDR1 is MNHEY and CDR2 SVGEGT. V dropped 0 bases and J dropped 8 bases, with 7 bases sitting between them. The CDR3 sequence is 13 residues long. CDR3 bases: TGTGCCAGCAGTTACTCTGGTTATGGGGAGCTGTTTTTT. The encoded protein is CASSYSGYGELFF.